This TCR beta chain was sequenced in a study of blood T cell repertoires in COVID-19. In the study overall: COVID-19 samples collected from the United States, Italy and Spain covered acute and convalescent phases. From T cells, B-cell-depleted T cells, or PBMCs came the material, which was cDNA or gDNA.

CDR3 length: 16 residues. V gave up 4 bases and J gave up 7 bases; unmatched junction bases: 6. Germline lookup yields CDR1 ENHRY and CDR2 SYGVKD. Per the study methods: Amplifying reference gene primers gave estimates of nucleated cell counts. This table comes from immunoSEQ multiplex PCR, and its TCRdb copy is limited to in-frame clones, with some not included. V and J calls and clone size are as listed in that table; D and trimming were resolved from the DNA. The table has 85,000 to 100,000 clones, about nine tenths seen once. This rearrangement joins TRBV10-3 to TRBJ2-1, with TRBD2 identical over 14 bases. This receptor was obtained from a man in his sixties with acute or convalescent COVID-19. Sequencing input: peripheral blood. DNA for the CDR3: TGTGCCATCAGTGTGGGACTAGCGGGGGCTGGGAATGAGCAGTTCTTC. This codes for CAISVGLAGAGNEQFF.